A single T cell receptor beta chain is shown here with its context. Time point meaning: peripheral blood 6 weeks after treatment start. This specimen belongs to a study of PD-L1 blockade in urothelial cancer. At the level of the study: Researchers looked at the blood 3 weeks (second dose) and 6 weeks after treatment began.

TCRdb keeps only in-frame clones here, not all; method: immunoSEQ multiplex PCR. This sample has about 91,000 clones, with 70% to 90% found just once. The clonotype comes from a man in his 70s with urothelial cancer. The sequencing used PBMCs, collected around atezolizumab (anti-PD-L1) treatment.

CDR3 DNA sequence: TGTGCCAGCAGCCCCGCTGGGGGAGCGGGCGTCGATGGCTACACCTTC. Amino acids: CASSPAGGAGVDGYTF. The V and J genes are TRBV7-2 and TRBJ1-2, with D possibly being TRBD1 (5 bases). There are 16 residues in the CDR3. Per the germline V gene, CDR1 is SGHTA and CDR2 is FQGNSA. Trimming removed 5 bases from V and 6 bases from J, with 22 bases in between. The entire variable domain, with the rest obtained from reference TRBV7-2 and TRBJ1-2, is as follows: GAGVSQSPSNKVTEKGKDVELRCDPISGHTALYWYRQSLGQGLEFLIYFQGNSAPDKSGLPSDRFSAERTGGSVSTLTIQRTQQEDSAVYLCASSPAGGAGVDGYTFGSGTRLTVV.